These T cell receptor beta chains were read from a single sample in a study of identical twins. One entry per CDR3 protein results from TCRdb running MiXCR on the 5' RACE reads. The sample lists around 160,000 distinct CDR3 sequences; 3% to 4% were seen once. Sequences were obtained from memory T cells sorted from blood. Receptors originate from a man between 18 and 35 years old in good health. Both conserved end residues are trimmed from each CDR3. Each record gives: J gene, V gene, CDR3 protein.

j_gene: TRBJ2-5; v_gene: TRBV19; CDR3aa: ASSIAAQETQY
j_gene: TRBJ1-5; v_gene: TRBV24-1; CDR3aa: ATSDLNGNQPQH
j_gene: TRBJ2-2; v_gene: TRBV19; CDR3aa: ASSMAQGANTGELF
j_gene: TRBJ1-1; v_gene: TRBV19; CDR3aa: ASRWSGAGGPNTEAF
j_gene: TRBJ2-1; v_gene: TRBV24-1; CDR3aa: ATSDSGISYNEQF
j_gene: TRBJ2-6; v_gene: TRBV4-3; CDR3aa: ASSQFGQSGANVLT
j_gene: TRBJ1-1; v_gene: TRBV28; CDR3aa: ASSHLTGGTDTEAF
j_gene: TRBJ2-1; v_gene: TRBV29-1; CDR3aa: SVVQGGVYNEQF
j_gene: TRBJ2-3; v_gene: TRBV6-4; CDR3aa: ASSVAGDSDTQY
j_gene: TRBJ2-2; v_gene: TRBV5-6; CDR3aa: ASSLGWELF
j_gene: TRBJ2-3; v_gene: TRBV12-3/TRBV12-4; CDR3aa: ASSLLAGGTDMQY
j_gene: TRBJ2-2; v_gene: TRBV10-2; CDR3aa: ASGRTGNTGELF
j_gene: TRBJ2-7; v_gene: TRBV5-1; CDR3aa: ASSLAPTVQNYEQY
j_gene: TRBJ2-1; v_gene: TRBV7-2; CDR3aa: ASSQGAGGIGEQF
j_gene: TRBJ2-4; v_gene: TRBV5-1; CDR3aa: ASSSAIRGNIQY
j_gene: TRBJ2-1; v_gene: TRBV9; CDR3aa: ASSDDRSSYNEQF
j_gene: TRBJ2-6; v_gene: TRBV11-1; CDR3aa: ASSLLQGPSSGANVLT
j_gene: TRBJ1-2; v_gene: TRBV28; CDR3aa: ASSPHLDYGYT
j_gene: TRBJ2-5; v_gene: TRBV3-1; CDR3aa: ASSYLELAGGETQY
j_gene: TRBJ1-1; v_gene: TRBV12-3/TRBV12-4; CDR3aa: ATSLGVGTEAF
j_gene: TRBJ2-1; v_gene: TRBV12-3/TRBV12-4; CDR3aa: ASSSHPTSGRAGGEQF
j_gene: TRBJ2-2; v_gene: TRBV10-1; CDR3aa: ASSSGTANTGELF
j_gene: TRBJ1-1; v_gene: TRBV12-3/TRBV12-4; CDR3aa: ASGPNRGETEAF
j_gene: TRBJ1-5; v_gene: TRBV6-1; CDR3aa: ASSPPRDPGSNQPQH
j_gene: TRBJ2-2; v_gene: TRBV29-1; CDR3aa: SASRDPNTGELF
j_gene: TRBJ2-1; v_gene: TRBV3-1; CDR3aa: ASSQGVAGVGNEQF
j_gene: TRBJ2-5; v_gene: TRBV30; CDR3aa: AWSVRSVSQY
j_gene: TRBJ2-1; v_gene: TRBV19; CDR3aa: ASSRTDTTNEQF
j_gene: TRBJ2-3; v_gene: TRBV28; CDR3aa: ASSSIHRGDTQY
j_gene: TRBJ1-6; v_gene: TRBV7-9; CDR3aa: ASQVGGDNSPLH
j_gene: TRBJ2-2; v_gene: TRBV25-1; CDR3aa: ASLHTGELF
j_gene: TRBJ2-2; v_gene: TRBV20-1; CDR3aa: SARVGTGGTGELF
j_gene: TRBJ2-5; v_gene: TRBV5-1; CDR3aa: ASWKGGRQETQY
j_gene: TRBJ2-1; v_gene: TRBV10-2; CDR3aa: ASLGGASGRVGHNEQF